A single sample gave rise to the 8 T cell receptor beta chains below, sequenced in a study of T cell repertoires in cytomegalovirus infection. Via MiXCR, TCRdb re-called the reads, giving one row per CDR3 protein. This table has 200,000 to 300,000 distinct CDR3 sequences, approximately 9.1% appearing once. Sample: PBMCs. The receptors come from a human donor in good health (CMV status not recorded). Some clones in this sample may be carry-over from other donors' samples.

This clonotype was found a few times. The chain combines TRBV5-1 with TRBJ2-7; no firm D call. Per the germline V gene, CDR1 is SGHRS and CDR2 is YFSETQ. The length of the CDR3 is 15 residues. V was cut by 0 bases and J by 5 bases, with 15 bases left in between. In DNA form, the CDR3 reads TGCGCCAGCAGCTTGGACCTAACGAATGAGAACGAGCAGTACTTC. It codes for CASSLDLTNENEQYF.

This clonotype occurred many times. This chain joins TRBV7-2 and TRBJ1-1; D call uncertain. Trimming removed 4 bases at V and 6 bases at J, with 12 bases between. The CDR3 consists of 13 residues. Germline V gene lookup returns CDR1 SGHTA and CDR2 FQGNSA. CDR3: CASSSPHTPEAFF. CDR3 in DNA: TGTGCCAGCAGCTCGCCCCACACGCCTGAAGCTTTCTTT.

V gene TRBV6-6 combines with J gene TRBJ1-2; a weak D match, TRBD1 (6 bases). The V end lost 5 bases, the J end lost 2 bases, and 36 bases lay between the germline ends. Germline V gene sequence: CDR1 MNHNY, CDR2 SVGAGI (reference sequence). The CDR3 covers 22 residues. CDR3 sequence: CASSNNRNQADPTWGLNYGYTF. CDR3 nucleotide sequence: TGTGCCAGCAGTAATAACAGGAATCAAGCTGATCCTACTTGGGGGCTGAACTATGGCTACACCTTC.

The gene calls are TRBV29-1 and TRBJ2-7; 8 bases map to TRBD2. V trimming: 6 bases; J trimming: 3 bases; junction bases outside the gene matches: 4. Germline values: CDR1 SQVTM, CDR2 ANQGSEA. This CDR3 has 12 residues. In DNA form, the CDR3 reads TGCAGCGTGATAGCGGGATTCTACGAGCAGTACTTC. Its translation: CSVIAGFYEQYF.

This clonotype was recorded many times. V is TRBV7-2 and J is TRBJ1-1, with no clear D. This CDR3 comprises 14 residues. V dropped 2 bases and J dropped 0 bases, with 7 bases sitting between them. Germline V gene lookup returns CDR1 SGHTA and CDR2 FQGNSA. The CDR3 DNA sequence: TGTGCCAGCAGCTTAAAGGTCATGAACACTGAAGCTTTCTTT. It encodes CASSLKVMNTEAFF.

The rearrangement uses TRBV5-1 and TRBJ2-5; TRBD2 agrees at 10 bases. This CDR3 is 16 amino acids long. The germline gives CDR1 SGHRS, CDR2 YFSETQ. J gave up 2 bases and V 0 bases, and 4 bases lay outside the gene matches. DNA of the CDR3: TGCGCCAGCAGCTTGGCTAGCGGGGGCCAACAAGAGACCCAGTACTTC. Protein sequence: CASSLASGGQQETQYF.

At least ten counts were recorded for this clonotype. The chain has TRBV7-2 and TRBJ1-2; D is possibly TRBD1 (6 bases). Germline V gene sequence: CDR1 SGHTA, CDR2 FQGNSA. V was cut by 4 bases and J by 9 bases, with 9 bases left in between. This CDR3 spans 11 amino acids. CDR3 protein: CASSSRDSYTF. The CDR3 region has the DNA TGTGCCAGCAGCTCCCGGGACAGCTACACCTTC.

At least ten counts were recorded for this clonotype. V and J are TRBV7-9 and TRBJ2-1, with TRBD1 matching over 8 bases. With V trimmed by 4 bases and J by 8 bases, 7 bases remained unmatched. CDR1 and CDR2 from the germline V gene are SEHNR and FQNEAQ (reference sequence). This CDR3 has 14 amino acids. The CDR3 sequence: CASSWGQARHEQFF. The CDR3 DNA reads as TGTGCCAGCAGCTGGGGACAGGCTCGTCATGAGCAGTTCTTC.